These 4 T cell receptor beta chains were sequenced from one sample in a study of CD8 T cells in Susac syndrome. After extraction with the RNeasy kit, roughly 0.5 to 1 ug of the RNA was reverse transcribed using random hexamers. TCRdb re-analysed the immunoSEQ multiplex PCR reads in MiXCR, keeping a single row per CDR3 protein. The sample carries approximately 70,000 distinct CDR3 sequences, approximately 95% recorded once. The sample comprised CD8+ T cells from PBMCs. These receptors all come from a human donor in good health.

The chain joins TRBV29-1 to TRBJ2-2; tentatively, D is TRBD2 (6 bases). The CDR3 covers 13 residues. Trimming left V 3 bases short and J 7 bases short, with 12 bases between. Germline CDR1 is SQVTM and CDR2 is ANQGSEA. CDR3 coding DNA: TGCAGCGTTGACCCCCGGGGGTACGGGGAGCTGTTTTTT. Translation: CSVDPRGYGELFF.

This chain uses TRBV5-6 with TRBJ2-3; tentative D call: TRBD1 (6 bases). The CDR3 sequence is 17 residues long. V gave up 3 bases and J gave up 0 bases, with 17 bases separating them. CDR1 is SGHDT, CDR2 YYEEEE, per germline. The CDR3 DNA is TGTGCCAGCAGCTGGCGAACAGGGTACGAAAGCACAGATACGCAGTATTTT. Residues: CASSWRTGYESTDTQYF.

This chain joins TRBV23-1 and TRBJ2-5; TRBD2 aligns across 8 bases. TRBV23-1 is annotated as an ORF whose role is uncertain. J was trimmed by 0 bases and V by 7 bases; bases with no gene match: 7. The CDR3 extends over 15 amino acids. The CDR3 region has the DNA TGCGCCAGCACTCATCGGGGGGGACACCAAGAGACCCAGTACTTC. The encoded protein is CASTHRGGHQETQYF.

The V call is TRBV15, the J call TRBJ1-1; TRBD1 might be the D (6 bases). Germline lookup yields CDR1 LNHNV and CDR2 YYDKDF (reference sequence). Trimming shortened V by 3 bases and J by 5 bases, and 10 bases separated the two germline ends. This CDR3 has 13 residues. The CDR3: CATSSPGETEAFF. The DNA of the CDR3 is TGTGCCACCAGCAGCCCAGGGGAAACTGAAGCTTTCTTT.